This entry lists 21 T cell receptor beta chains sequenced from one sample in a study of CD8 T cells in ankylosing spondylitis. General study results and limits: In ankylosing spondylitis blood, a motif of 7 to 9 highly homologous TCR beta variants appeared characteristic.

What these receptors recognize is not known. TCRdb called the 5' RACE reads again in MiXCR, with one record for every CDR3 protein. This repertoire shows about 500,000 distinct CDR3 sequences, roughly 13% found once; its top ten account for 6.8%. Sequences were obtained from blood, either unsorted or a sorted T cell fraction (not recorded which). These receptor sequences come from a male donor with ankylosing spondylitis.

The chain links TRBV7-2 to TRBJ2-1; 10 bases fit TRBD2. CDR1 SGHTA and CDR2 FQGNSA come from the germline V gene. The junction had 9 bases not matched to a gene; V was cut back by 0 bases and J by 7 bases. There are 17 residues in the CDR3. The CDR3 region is CASSLATSSGSVNEQFF. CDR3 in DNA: TGTGCCAGCAGCTTAGCGACGTCTAGCGGGAGCGTAAATGAGCAGTTCTTC.

In nucleotides, the CDR3 is TGTGCCAGCAGCCCTGCCGGGCCCCTCTCCGGGGAGCTGTTTTTT. Translating gives CASSPAGPLSGELFF. V usage is TRBV7-8 and J usage is TRBJ2-2; D unresolved. With 5 bases removed from V and 6 bases from J, the gap between germline ends came to 16 bases. Germline values: CDR1 SGHVS, CDR2 FQNEAQ. This CDR3 has 15 amino acids. Complete variable domain (other parts from reference TRBV7-8 and TRBJ2-2): GAGVSQSPRYKVAKRGQDVALRCDPISGHVSLFWYQQALGQGPEFLTYFQNEAQLDKSGLPSDRFFAERPEGSVSTLKIQRTQQEDSAVYLCASSPAGPLSGELFFGEGSRLTVL.

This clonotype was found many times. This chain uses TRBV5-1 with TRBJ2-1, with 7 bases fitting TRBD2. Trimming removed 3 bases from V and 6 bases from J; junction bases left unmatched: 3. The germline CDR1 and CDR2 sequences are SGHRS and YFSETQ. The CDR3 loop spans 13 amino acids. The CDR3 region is CASSSTSFNEQFF. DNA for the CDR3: TGCGCCAGCAGCTCGACTAGCTTCAATGAGCAGTTCTTC. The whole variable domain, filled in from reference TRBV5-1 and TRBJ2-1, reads KAGVTQTPRYLIKTRGQQVTLSCSPISGHRSVSWYQQTPGQGLQFLFEYFSETQRNKGNFPGRFSGRQFSNSRSEMNVSTLELGDSALYLCASSSTSFNEQFFGPGTRLTVL.

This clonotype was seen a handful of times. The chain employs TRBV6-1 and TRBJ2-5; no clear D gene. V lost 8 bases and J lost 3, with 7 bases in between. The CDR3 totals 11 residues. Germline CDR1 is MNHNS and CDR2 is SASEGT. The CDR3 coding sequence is TGTGCCAGCGAGTACGAAGAGACCCAGTACTTC. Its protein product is CASEYEETQYF.

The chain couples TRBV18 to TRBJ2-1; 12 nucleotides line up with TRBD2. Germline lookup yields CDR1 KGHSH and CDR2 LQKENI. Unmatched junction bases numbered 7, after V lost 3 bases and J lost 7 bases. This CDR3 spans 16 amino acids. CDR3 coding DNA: TGTGCCAGCTCACCCCCCCCTAGCGGGAGGGGGAATGAGCAGTTCTTC. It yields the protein CASSPPPSGRGNEQFF.

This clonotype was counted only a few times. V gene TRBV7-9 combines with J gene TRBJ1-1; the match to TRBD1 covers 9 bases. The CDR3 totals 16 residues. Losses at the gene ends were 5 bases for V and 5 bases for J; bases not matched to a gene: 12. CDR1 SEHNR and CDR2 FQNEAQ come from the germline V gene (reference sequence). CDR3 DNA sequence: TGTGCCAGCAGCCCTCTAATGGGGACAGGGAAAACTGAAGCTTTCTTT. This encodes CASSPLMGTGKTEAFF.

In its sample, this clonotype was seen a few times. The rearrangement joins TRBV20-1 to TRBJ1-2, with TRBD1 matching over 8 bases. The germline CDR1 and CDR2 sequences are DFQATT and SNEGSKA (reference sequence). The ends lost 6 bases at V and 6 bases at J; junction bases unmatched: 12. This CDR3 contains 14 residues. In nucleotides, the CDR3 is TGCAGTGCGGGGGGACAGGCGTGGGCTGATGGCTACACCTTC. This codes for CSAGGQAWADGYTF.

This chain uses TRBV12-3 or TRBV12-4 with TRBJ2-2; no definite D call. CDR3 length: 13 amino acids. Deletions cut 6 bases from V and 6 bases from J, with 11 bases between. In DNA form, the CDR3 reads TGTGCCAGCAGATTTCTAGAATCCGGGGAGCTGTTTTTT. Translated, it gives CASRFLESGELFF.

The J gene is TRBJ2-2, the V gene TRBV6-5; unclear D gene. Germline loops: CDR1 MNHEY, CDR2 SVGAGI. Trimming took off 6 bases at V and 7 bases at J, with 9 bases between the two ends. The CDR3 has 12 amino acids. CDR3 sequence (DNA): TGTGCCAGCAGAAGAAGTGACGGGGAGCTGTTTTTT. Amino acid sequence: CASRRSDGELFF.

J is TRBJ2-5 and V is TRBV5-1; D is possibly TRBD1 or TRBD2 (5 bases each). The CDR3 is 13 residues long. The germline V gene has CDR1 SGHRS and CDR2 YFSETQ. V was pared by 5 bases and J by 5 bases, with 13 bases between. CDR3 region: CASREGPGETQYF. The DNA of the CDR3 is TGCGCCAGCAGAGAGGGGCCGGGGGAGACCCAGTACTTC.

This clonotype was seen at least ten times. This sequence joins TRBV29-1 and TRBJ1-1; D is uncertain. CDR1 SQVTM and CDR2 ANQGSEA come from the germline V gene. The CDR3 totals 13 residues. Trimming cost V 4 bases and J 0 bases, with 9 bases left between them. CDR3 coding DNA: TGCAGCGTTGTCGGGAGAATGAACACTGAAGCTTTCTTT. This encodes CSVVGRMNTEAFF.

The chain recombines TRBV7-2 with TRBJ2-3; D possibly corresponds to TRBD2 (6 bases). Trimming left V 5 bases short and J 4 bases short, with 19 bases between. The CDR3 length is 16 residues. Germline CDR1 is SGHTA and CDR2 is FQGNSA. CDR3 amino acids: CASSPLGRESPDTQYF. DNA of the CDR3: TGTGCCAGCAGCCCATTAGGACGGGAGTCCCCAGATACGCAGTATTTT.

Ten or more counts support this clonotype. CDR3 DNA sequence: TGTGCCATCACCCCAGAGAACAGGGGGAACACTGAAGCTTTCTTT. Encoded protein: CAITPENRGNTEAFF. The chain carries TRBV10-3 and TRBJ1-1; 7 nucleotides align to TRBD1. The CDR3 is 15 amino acids. CDR1 ENHRY and CDR2 SYGVKD come from the germline V gene. J gave up 1 base and V 7 bases, and 9 bases lay outside the gene matches.

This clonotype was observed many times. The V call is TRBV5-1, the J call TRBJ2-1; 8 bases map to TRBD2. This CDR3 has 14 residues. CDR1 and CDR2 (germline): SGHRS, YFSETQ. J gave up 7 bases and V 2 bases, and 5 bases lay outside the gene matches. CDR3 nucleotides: TGCGCCAGCAGCTTAAGCGGGAGTGAAAATGAGCAGTTCTTC. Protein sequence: CASSLSGSENEQFF.

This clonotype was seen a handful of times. The DNA for the CDR3 is TGTGCCAGCCTTCGGACGGGCTACGAGCAGTACTTC. This codes for CASLRTGYEQYF. V gene TRBV11-2 combines with J gene TRBJ2-7; unclear D gene. Germline-derived CDR1 and CDR2 are SGHAT and FQNNGV. The CDR3 is 12 amino acids. V lost 8 bases to trimming and J lost 3 bases, with 11 bases between them.

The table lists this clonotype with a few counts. CDR3 in DNA: TGCAGTGCAATGACAGGGGCGAGCAATCAGCCCCAGCATTTT. It specifies CSAMTGASNQPQHF. The chain links TRBV20-1 to TRBJ1-5; TRBD1 aligns across 8 bases. This CDR3 has 14 residues. The germline gives CDR1 DFQATT, CDR2 SNEGSKA (reference sequence). The V gene end was trimmed by 6 bases and the J gene end by 1 base; junction bases not matched to a gene: 5.

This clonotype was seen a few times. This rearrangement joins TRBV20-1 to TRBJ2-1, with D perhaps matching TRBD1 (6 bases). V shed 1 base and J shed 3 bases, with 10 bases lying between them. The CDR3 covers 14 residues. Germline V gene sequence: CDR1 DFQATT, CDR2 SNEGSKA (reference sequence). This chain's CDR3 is CSARALDSYNEQFF. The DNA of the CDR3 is TGCAGTGCTAGAGCGTTGGACAGCTACAATGAGCAGTTCTTC.

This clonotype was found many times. CDR3 loop: CASSNRQQQETQYF. The CDR3 DNA reads TGTGCCAGCAGCAATCGACAGCAACAAGAGACCCAGTACTTC. The chain links TRBV5-6 to TRBJ2-5, with TRBD1 as a possible D gene (5 bases). This CDR3 spans 14 amino acids. V gave up 4 bases and J gave up 2 bases, with 12 bases separating them. CDR1 is SGHDT, CDR2 YYEEEE, per germline.

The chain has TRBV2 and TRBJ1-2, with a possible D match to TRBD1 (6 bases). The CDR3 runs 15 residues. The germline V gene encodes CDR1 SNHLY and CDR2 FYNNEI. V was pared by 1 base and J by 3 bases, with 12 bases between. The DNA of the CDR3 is TGTGCCAGCAGTGAAGAGGGGGAACCAGACTATGGCTACACCTTC. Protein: CASSEEGEPDYGYTF.

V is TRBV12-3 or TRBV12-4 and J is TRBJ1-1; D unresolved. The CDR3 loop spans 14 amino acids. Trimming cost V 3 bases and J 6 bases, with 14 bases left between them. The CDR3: CASSFFSSLAEAFF. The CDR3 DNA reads TGTGCCAGCAGTTTCTTCTCCTCTCTCGCTGAAGCTTTCTTT.

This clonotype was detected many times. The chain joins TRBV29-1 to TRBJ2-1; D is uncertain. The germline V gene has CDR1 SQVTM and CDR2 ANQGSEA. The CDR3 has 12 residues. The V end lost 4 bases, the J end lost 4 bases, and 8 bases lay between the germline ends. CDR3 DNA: TGCAGCGTTGGAGAACCTTACAATGAGCAGTTCTTC. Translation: CSVGEPYNEQFF.